This is a list of T cell receptor beta chains from one sample in a study of blood T cells in healthy people across ages. MiXCR, applied by TCRdb to the 5' RACE reads, yields one record per CDR3 protein. The sample shows 710,000 or so distinct CDR3 sequences, roughly 20% of them seen only once. Input material: blood. These receptors were taken from a man aged 70 or older in good health. The CDR3 runs from the conserved cysteine through the conserved F or W. The D gene is left open where the match is weak. Size tells how often a clone was seen (once, few, many) or the class of an expanded clone, and some rows leave it out.

size | J | D | V | CDR3 | DNA
few | TRBJ1-4 | NA | TRBV9 | CASSPQRGRESTNEKLFF | TGTGCCAGCAGCCCCCAACGAGGACGGGAGTCAACTAATGAAAAACTGTTTTTT
NA | TRBJ2-7 | NA | TRBV12-3/TRBV12-4 | CASRSGSYEQSF | TGTGCCAGCAGATCGGGGTCCTACGAGCAGTCCTTC
NA | TRBJ2-1 | TRBD1 | TRBV12-3/TRBV12-4 | CASSFPQGGLDEQFF | TGTGCCAGCAGTTTCCCACAGGGGGGTTTAGATGAGCAGTTCTTC
NA | TRBJ1-1 | TRBD1 | TRBV6-5 | CASRTGQLNTEAFF | TGTGCCAGCAGAACGGGACAGTTGAACACTGAAGCTTTCTTT
NA | TRBJ1-4 | TRBD1 | TRBV10-3 | CAIGGTGDEKLFF | TGTGCCATCGGGGGGACAGGGGATGAAAAACTGTTTTTT
NA | TRBJ2-1 | NA | TRBV5-1 | CASSVGSTYNEQFF | TGCGCCAGCAGCGTGGGATCAACCTACAATGAGCAGTTCTTC
NA | TRBJ2-4 | TRBD1 | TRBV4-1 | CASSQVDRDTNIQYF | TGCGCCAGCAGCCAGGTGGACAGGGATACAAACATTCAGTACTTC
few | TRBJ2-6 | NA | TRBV10-3 | CAISDWAGGANVLTF | TGTGCCATCAGTGATTGGGCCGGGGGGGCCAACGTCCTGACTTTC
few | TRBJ2-1 | NA | TRBV20-1 | CSVFVPNEQFF | TGCAGTGTATTCGTCCCGAATGAGCAGTTCTTC
few | TRBJ1-2 | NA | TRBV29-1 | CSAIDRNYGYTF | TGCAGCGCTATCGACCGTAACTATGGCTACACCTTC
NA | TRBJ2-3 | TRBD2 | TRBV20-1 | CSARGGAGADTQYF | TGCAGTGCTAGAGGGGGAGCGGGGGCAGATACGCAGTATTTT
NA | TRBJ2-4 | NA | TRBV29-1 | CSVEDRNFRIAKNIQYF | TGCAGCGTTGAAGATCGGAACTTTCGAATAGCCAAAAACATTCAGTACTTC
NA | TRBJ1-2 | NA | TRBV5-1 | CASSVHGGNYGYTF | TGCGCCAGCAGCGTCCACGGGGGCAACTATGGCTACACCTTC
once | TRBJ2-4 | TRBD1 | TRBV14 | CASSTPGQGKNIQYF | TGTGCCAGCAGCACTCCGGGACAGGGGAAAAACATTCAGTACTTC